Below are 9 T cell receptor beta chains sequenced from a single sample in a study of OX40 agonist ivuxolimab in advanced cancers. Sequenced by immunoSEQ multiplex PCR; TCRdb stores in-frame clones only, minus some. Here the sample spans around 91,000 clones, 85% to 90% being singletons. This sample comprised CD4+ or CD8+ T cells sorted from blood, obtained in a trial of the OX40 agonist ivuxolimab. These receptors all stem from an adult with an advanced solid tumor such as melanoma, head and neck, liver or kidney cancer.

This clone has more than one count but fewer than ten. This sequence joins TRBV28 and TRBJ2-7; 7 bases match TRBD1. Germline CDR1 and CDR2: MDHEN and SYDVKM. The trim removed 6 bases at V and 2 bases at J, leaving 7 bases unmatched. The CDR3 is 14 residues long. CDR3 DNA sequence: TGTGCCAGCAGACGACAGGGACGTCCCTACGAGCAGTACTTC. Translation: CASRRQGRPYEQYF.

The CDR3 is CASSTRQGFYGYTF. In nucleotides, the CDR3 is TGTGCCAGCAGTACCCGACAGGGGTTCTATGGCTACACCTTC. V gene TRBV6-5 combines with J gene TRBJ1-2, with TRBD1 identical over 8 bases. V lost 5 bases to trimming and J lost 4 bases; unmatched junction nucleotides: 6. The CDR3 covers 14 residues. Looked up from germline, CDR1 is MNHEY and CDR2 is SVGAGI.

This chain connects TRBV21-1 to TRBJ2-5; the D call of TRBD1 is as the table states it, not checked on the DNA. TRBV21-1 is a listed pseudogene. The CDR3 runs to 16 residues. This CDR3 reads CASSKAAYREGETQYF. CDR3 DNA: TGTGCCAGCAGCAAAGCGGCGTACAGGGAAGGTGAGACCCAGTACTTC.

This chain connects TRBV7-3 to TRBJ2-3, with D hard to call. Trimming removed 6 bases at V and 2 bases at J, with 9 bases between. This CDR3 is 13 amino acids long. The germline gives CDR1 SGHTA, CDR2 FQGTGA. The CDR3 is CASSKGDTDTQYF. Here the CDR3 DNA reads TGTGCCAGCAGTAAGGGCGACACAGATACGCAGTATTTT.

This clone was counted between two and nine times. The chain is built from TRBV20-1 and TRBJ1-5; D gene ambiguous. V lost 7 bases and J 7 bases, leaving 11 bases between the germline ends. This CDR3 is built from 11 residues. CDR1 is DFQATT and CDR2 is SNEGSKA in the germline V gene (reference sequence). The CDR3 DNA reads as TGCAGTGGAGGAGCGGGGCAGCCCCAGCATTTT. Its protein product is CSGGAGQPQHF.

The V and J genes are TRBV5-6 and TRBJ1-2, with 7 bases identical to TRBD1. The CDR3 is 15 amino acids. With V trimmed by 0 bases and J by 4 bases, 6 bases remained unmatched. Germline lookup yields CDR1 SGHDT and CDR2 YYEEEE. The CDR3 loop reads CASSLGQGTIYGYTF. The DNA of the CDR3 is TGTGCCAGCAGCTTGGGACAGGGTACTATCTATGGCTACACCTTC.

The chain combines TRBV18 with TRBJ2-3, with TRBD1 as a possible D gene (6 bases). Per the germline V gene, CDR1 is KGHSH and CDR2 is LQKENI. Trimming removed 0 bases at V and 2 bases at J, with 15 bases between. The CDR3 covers 17 residues. The CDR3 region has the DNA TGTGCCAGCTCACCACCGGGGCAGGGGCTTTCCACAGATACGCAGTATTTT. Translating it yields CASSPPGQGLSTDTQYF.

The chain uses TRBV7-3 and TRBJ2-2, with 16 bases identical to TRBD2. CDR1 and CDR2 from the germline V gene are SGHTA and FQGTGA. The trim removed 5 bases at V and 3 bases at J, leaving 6 bases unmatched. The CDR3 extends over 18 amino acids. Here the CDR3 reads CASSDLGTSGRDTGELFF. CDR3 nucleotides: TGTGCCAGCAGCGACCTCGGGACTAGCGGGAGGGACACCGGGGAGCTGTTTTTT. Based on the CDR3 plus reference TRBV7-3 and TRBJ2-2, the full variable domain is GAGVSQTPSNKVTEKGKYVELRCDPISGHTALYWYRQSLGQGPEFLIYFQGTGAADDSGLPNDRFFAVRPEGSVSTLKIQRTERGDSAVYLCASSDLGTSGRDTGELFFGEGSRLTVL.

The V gene is TRBV5-1, the J gene TRBJ1-2, with D uncertain. V lost 4 bases and J lost 6, with 16 bases in between. CDR3 length: 14 residues. Germline values: CDR1 SGHRS, CDR2 YFSETQ. CDR3 nucleotide sequence: TGCGCCAGCAGCGGTGCGGGTACAGCAAATGGCTACACCTTC. It specifies CASSGAGTANGYTF.